These T cell receptor beta chains were read from a single sample in a study of control samples from healthy donors and cancer patients. Some clones are missing from TCRdb's copy, which holds only in-frame ones; the method was immunoSEQ multiplex PCR. Altogether about 89,000 clones are present, 85% to 90% being singletons, with the ten largest covering approximately 2.1%. The sample taken for sequencing was blood. These receptors were collected from a woman between 40 and 55 years old in good health. Each CDR3 is given with its conserved first and last residue. The D gene is left open where the match is weak. Clone size is shown for a subset of rows, as once, few, many or a class of expanded clone.

cdr3_aa	cdr3_nt	clone_size	v_call	j_call	d_call
CASSDSSRTETNEQFF	TGTGCCAGCAGTGACTCGAGCAGGACAGAAACAAATGAGCAGTTCTTC	NA	TRBV6-4	TRBJ2-1	NA
CASSLALQGSYEQYF	TGTGCCAGCAGCTTGGCTCTTCAGGGATCCTACGAGCAGTACTTC	NA	TRBV5-6	TRBJ2-7	NA
CASRATGASYGYTF	TGTGCCAGCAGGGCAACGGGCGCTAGCTATGGCTACACCTTC	once	TRBV27	TRBJ1-2	NA
CASSPVDREYEQYF	TGTGCCAGCAGTCCTGTGGACAGGGAGTACGAGCAGTACTTC	NA	TRBV6-5	TRBJ2-7	TRBD1
CASNFRGAFYSPPQHF	TGTGCCAGCAACTTCAGGGGCGCGTTCTATTCTCCGCCCCAGCATTTT	NA	TRBV11-3	TRBJ1-5	NA
CAISRATNSPLHF	TGTGCCATCAGTCGGGCTACTAATTCACCCCTCCACTTT	few	TRBV10-3	TRBJ1-6	NA
CATSDLTQSYGYTF	TGTGCCACCAGTGATTTGACCCAGTCCTATGGCTACACCTTC	NA	TRBV24-1	TRBJ1-2	NA
CAWSVPARFLYEQYF	TGTGCCTGGAGTGTCCCAGCACGATTCCTTTACGAGCAGTACTTC	NA	TRBV30	TRBJ2-7	NA
CASSADPYSNQPQHF	TGTGCCAGCAGTGCAGACCCTTATAGCAATCAGCCCCAGCATTTT	NA	TRBV9	TRBJ1-5	NA
CASRGQVGMNTEAFF	TGCGCCAGCAGAGGGCAGGTGGGGATGAACACTGAAGCTTTCTTT	NA	TRBV5-1	TRBJ1-1	NA
CASSQMLTAGGTIYF	TGTGCCAGCAGCCAAATGTTAACTGCAGGAGGCACCATATATTTT	once	TRBV3-1/TRBV3-2	TRBJ1-3	NA
CASSPGQVYGYTF	TGTGCCAGCAGCCCGGGACAGGTCTATGGCTACACCTTC	once	TRBV6-2/TRBV6-3	TRBJ1-2	TRBD1
CASRRDNNQPQHF	TGTGCCAGTCGCCGGGACAACAATCAGCCCCAGCATTTT	NA	TRBV7-2	TRBJ1-5	NA
CAWSVQGDNSPLHF	TGTGCCTGGAGTGTACAGGGAGATAATTCACCCCTCCACTTT	NA	TRBV30	TRBJ1-6	NA
CASSQQGRNEKLFF	TGTGCCAGCAGCCAACAGGGTAGGAATGAAAAACTGTTTTTT	NA	TRBV3-1/TRBV3-2	TRBJ1-4	NA
CASSYRESEQYF	TGTGCCAGCAGCTACAGGGAAAGTGAGCAGTACTTC	NA	TRBV7-8	TRBJ2-7	NA
CASSYADPNTEAFF	TGCGCCAGCAGCTATGCGGATCCGAACACTGAAGCTTTCTTT	NA	TRBV5-1	TRBJ1-1	NA
CASDRTAYSYEQYF	TGTGCCAGCGACAGGACCGCATACTCCTACGAGCAGTACTTC	NA	TRBV2	TRBJ2-7	NA
CASSRRVGQGRNSPLHF	TGTGCCAGCAGCCGACGCGTGGGCCAGGGGCGGAATTCACCCCTCCACTTT	NA	TRBV11-3	TRBJ1-6	NA
CASSSDGYNEQFF	TGTGCCAGCAGCTCCGACGGATACAATGAGCAGTTCTTC	NA	TRBV5-4	TRBJ2-1	NA
CATSRDRGGSNQPQHF	TGTGCCACCAGCAGAGATCGAGGAGGGAGCAATCAGCCCCAGCATTTT	NA	TRBV15	TRBJ1-5	NA
CASSPDKVSDSPLHF	TGCGCCAGCAGCCCAGACAAAGTCAGCGATTCACCCCTCCACTTT	few	TRBV4-1	TRBJ1-6	NA
CAWSHLEGENYGYTF	TGTGCCTGGAGCCACCTCGAGGGGGAAAACTATGGCTACACCTTC	NA	TRBV30	TRBJ1-2	NA
CASSYFWTGGTDTQYF	TGTGCCAGCAGTTATTTCTGGACAGGGGGTACAGATACGCAGTATTTT	NA	TRBV6-6	TRBJ2-3	TRBD1
CASSPQDREGEKLFF	TGTGCCAGCAGTCCTCAGGACAGGGAGGGAGAAAAACTGTTTTTT	NA	TRBV3-1/TRBV3-2	TRBJ1-4	TRBD1
CASSVVEDTPVGELFF	TGTGCCAGCAGCGTAGTGGAAGACACACCAGTCGGGGAGCTGTTTTTT	NA	TRBV9	TRBJ2-2	NA
CSPEVNTEAFF	TGCAGCCCCGAGGTGAACACTGAAGCTTTCTTT	NA	TRBV29-1	TRBJ1-1	NA
CASSQAPGYQETQYF	TGTGCCAGCAGCCAAGCCCCAGGGTACCAAGAGACCCAGTACTTC	NA	TRBV3-1/TRBV3-2	TRBJ2-5	NA
CASSKTTLNSPLHF	TGTGCCAGCAGCAAAACCACACTTAATTCACCCCTCCACTTT	NA	TRBV3-1/TRBV3-2	TRBJ1-6	NA
CASRLEGGNTIYF	TGTGCCAGCAGGCTCGAGGGTGGAAACACCATATATTTT	NA	TRBV6-5	TRBJ1-3	NA
CASSSDILYGYTF	TGTGCCAGCAGTTCTGACATTCTCTATGGCTACACCTTC	few	TRBV3-1/TRBV3-2	TRBJ1-2	NA
CASRPGGSTDTQYF	TGTGCCAGTAGACCCGGGGGCAGCACAGATACGCAGTATTTT	NA	TRBV7-2	TRBJ2-3	NA
CASSLDGNYEQYF	TGCGCCAGCAGCTTGGACGGTAACTACGAGCAGTACTTC	NA	TRBV5-1	TRBJ2-7	NA
CASSYRGLQETQYF	TGTGCCAGCAGTTACCGGGGGCTACAAGAGACCCAGTACTTC	NA	TRBV6-5	TRBJ2-5	NA
CASSPRAGEGEQFF	TGTGCCAGCTCACCCCGGGCCGGGGAGGGCGAGCAGTTCTTC	NA	TRBV18	TRBJ2-1	TRBD2
CASSLGSGDAGELFF	TGCGCCAGCAGCCTTGGGTCCGGGGATGCCGGGGAGCTGTTTTTT	NA	TRBV5-1	TRBJ2-2	NA
CASSLVGGQGEKLFF	TGTGCCAGCAGCTTGGTGGGGGGACAGGGTGAAAAACTGTTTTTT	few	TRBV5-5	TRBJ1-4	TRBD1
CASSPSRGDEQFF	TGTGCCAGCTCACCAAGTAGAGGGGATGAGCAGTTCTTC	NA	TRBV18	TRBJ2-1	NA
CASTPRRTVYGYTF	TGTGCCAGCACCCCCCGGCGGACGGTATATGGCTACACCTTC	NA	TRBV6-2/TRBV6-3	TRBJ1-2	NA
CSVFKQSGELFF	TGCAGCGTTTTTAAACAGAGCGGGGAGCTGTTTTTT	NA	TRBV29-1	TRBJ2-2	NA
CSPRTVEPYNEQFF	TGCAGCCCCAGGACAGTCGAACCCTACAATGAGCAGTTCTTC	few	TRBV29-1	TRBJ2-1	NA
CASSPGQQETQYF	TGTGCCAGCTCGCCGGGACAGCAAGAGACCCAGTACTTC	NA	TRBV18	TRBJ2-5	TRBD1
CASSWTSETDTQYF	TGTGCCAGCAGCTGGACTAGCGAGACAGATACGCAGTATTTT	NA	TRBV5-4	TRBJ2-3	TRBD2
CASSPPGQGALRSYNEQFF	TGTGCCAGCAGCCCTCCGGGACAGGGGGCCCTAAGAAGCTACAATGAGCAGTTCTTC	NA	TRBV7-2	TRBJ2-1	TRBD1
CASNKGGAAGNTIYF	TGTGCCAGCAATAAAGGCGGGGCGGCAGGAAACACCATATATTTT	NA	TRBV6-5	TRBJ1-3	NA
CASSRGGPGDTQYF	TGTGCCAGCAGCCGAGGAGGACCCGGAGATACGCAGTATTTT	NA	TRBV7-7	TRBJ2-3	NA
CASSQAPRAVYGYTF	TGCGCCAGCAGCCAAGCACCGAGGGCTGTCTATGGCTACACCTTC	NA	TRBV4-1	TRBJ1-2	NA